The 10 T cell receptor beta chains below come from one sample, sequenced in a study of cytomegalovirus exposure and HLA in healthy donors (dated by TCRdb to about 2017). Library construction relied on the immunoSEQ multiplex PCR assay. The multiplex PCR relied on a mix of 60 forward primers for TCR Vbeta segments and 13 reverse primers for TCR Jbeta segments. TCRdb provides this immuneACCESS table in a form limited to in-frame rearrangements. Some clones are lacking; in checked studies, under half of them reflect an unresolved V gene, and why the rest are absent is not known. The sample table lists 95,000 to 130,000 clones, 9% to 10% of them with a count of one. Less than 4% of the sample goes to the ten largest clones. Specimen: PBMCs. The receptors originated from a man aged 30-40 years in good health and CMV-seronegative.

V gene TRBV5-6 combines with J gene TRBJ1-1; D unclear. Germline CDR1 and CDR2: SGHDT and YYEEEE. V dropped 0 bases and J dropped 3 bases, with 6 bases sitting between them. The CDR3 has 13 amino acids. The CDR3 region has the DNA TGTGCCAGCAGCTTGGGGGAGGACACTGAAGCTTTCTTT. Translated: CASSLGEDTEAFF.

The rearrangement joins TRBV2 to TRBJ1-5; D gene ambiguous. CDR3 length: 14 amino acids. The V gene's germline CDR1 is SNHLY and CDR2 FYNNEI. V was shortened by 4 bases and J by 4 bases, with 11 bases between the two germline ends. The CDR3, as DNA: TGTGCCAGCAGTGGAGTCGATCGGAATCAGCCCCAGCATTTT. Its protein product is CASSGVDRNQPQHF.

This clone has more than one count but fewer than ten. CDR3 residues: CASSLLGGRSQETQYF. The CDR3 nucleotides read TGTGCCAGCAGCTTACTGGGCGGGAGGAGCCAAGAGACCCAGTACTTC. The genes are TRBV7-9 and TRBJ2-5, with 8 bases that match TRBD2. Germline V gene data show CDR1 as SEHNR and CDR2 as FQNEAQ (reference sequence). CDR3 length: 16 residues. V lost 2 bases, J lost 1 base, and 6 bases stayed unmatched.

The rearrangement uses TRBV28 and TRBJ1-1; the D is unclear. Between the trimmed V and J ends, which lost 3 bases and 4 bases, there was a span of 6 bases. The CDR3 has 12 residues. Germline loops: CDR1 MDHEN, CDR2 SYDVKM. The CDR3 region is CASSFPLTEAFF. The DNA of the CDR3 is TGTGCCAGCAGTTTCCCCCTCACTGAAGCTTTCTTT.

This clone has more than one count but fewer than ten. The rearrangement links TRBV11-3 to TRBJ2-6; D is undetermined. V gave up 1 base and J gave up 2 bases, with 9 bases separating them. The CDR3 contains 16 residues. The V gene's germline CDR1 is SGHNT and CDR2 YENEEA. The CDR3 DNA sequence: TGTGCCAGCAGCTTAGTTACCCCGGCTGGGGCCAACGTCCTGACTTTC. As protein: CASSLVTPAGANVLTF.

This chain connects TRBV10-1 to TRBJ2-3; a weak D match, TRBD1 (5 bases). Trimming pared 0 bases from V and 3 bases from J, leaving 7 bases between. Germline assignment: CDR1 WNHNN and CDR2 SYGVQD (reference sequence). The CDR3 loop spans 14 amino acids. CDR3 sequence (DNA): TGCGCCAGCAGTGAGTCCGACAGAACAGATACGCAGTATTTT. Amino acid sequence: CASSESDRTDTQYF.

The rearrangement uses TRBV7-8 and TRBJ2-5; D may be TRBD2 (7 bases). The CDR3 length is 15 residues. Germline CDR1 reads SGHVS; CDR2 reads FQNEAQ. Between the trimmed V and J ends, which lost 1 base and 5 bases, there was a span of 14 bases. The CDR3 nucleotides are TGTGCCAGCAGCTTAGTGAGGGGGGGCCGGGAGACCCAGTACTTC. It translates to CASSLVRGGRETQYF.

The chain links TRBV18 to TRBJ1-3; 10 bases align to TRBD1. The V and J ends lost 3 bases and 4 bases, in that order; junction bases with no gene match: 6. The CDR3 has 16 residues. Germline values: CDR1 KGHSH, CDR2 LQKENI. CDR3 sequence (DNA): TGTGCCAGCTCACCCGGGACAGGGGCGAAAGGAAACACCATATATTTT. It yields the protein CASSPGTGAKGNTIYF.

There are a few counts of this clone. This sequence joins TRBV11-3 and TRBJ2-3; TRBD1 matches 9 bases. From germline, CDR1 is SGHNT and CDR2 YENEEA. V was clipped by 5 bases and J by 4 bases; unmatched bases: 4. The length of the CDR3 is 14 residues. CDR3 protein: CASSQGQGSDTQYF. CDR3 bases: TGTGCCAGCAGCCAAGGACAGGGGTCAGATACGCAGTATTTT.

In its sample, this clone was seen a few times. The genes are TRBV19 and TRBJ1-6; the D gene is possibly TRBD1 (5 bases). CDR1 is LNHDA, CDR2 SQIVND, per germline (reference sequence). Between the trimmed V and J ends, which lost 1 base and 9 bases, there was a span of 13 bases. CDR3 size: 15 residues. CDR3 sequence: CASSIATQGGSPLHF. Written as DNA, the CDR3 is TGTGCCAGTAGTATAGCCACGCAGGGTGGTTCACCCCTCCACTTT.